This TCR beta chain was observed in a study of blood T cells in healthy people across ages. Study-level information: Through template switching, about one barcoded beta molecule was captured per two T cells, as measured in model experiments. Study-wide findings and caveats: TCR beta diversity tracked closely with naive T cell percentage.

There were at least 6 micrograms of total RNA extracted from every sample. The CDR3 is 14 amino acids. The V end lost 1 base, the J end lost 2 bases, and 9 bases lay between the germline ends. CDR1 is SGHRS, CDR2 YFSETQ, per germline. This clonotype was detected only a few times. Its antigen is not known. The use of a sample-barcoded 5' primer and a J-beta primer mix characterized a second PCR of about 7 to 12 cycles. In TCRdb, the 5' RACE reads were re-called with MiXCR into one record per CDR3 protein. The repertoire holds hundreds of thousands of distinct CDR3 sequences, with around three fifths as singletons.

The sequenced sample consisted of blood. The source is a man between 60 and 75 years old in good health. This chain joins TRBV5-1 and TRBJ1-2; the D gene is possibly TRBD1 (5 bases). CDR3 nucleotide sequence: TGCGCCAGCAGCTTGCGGGGGGAGAACTATGGCTACACCTTC. This sequence encodes CASSLRGENYGYTF.